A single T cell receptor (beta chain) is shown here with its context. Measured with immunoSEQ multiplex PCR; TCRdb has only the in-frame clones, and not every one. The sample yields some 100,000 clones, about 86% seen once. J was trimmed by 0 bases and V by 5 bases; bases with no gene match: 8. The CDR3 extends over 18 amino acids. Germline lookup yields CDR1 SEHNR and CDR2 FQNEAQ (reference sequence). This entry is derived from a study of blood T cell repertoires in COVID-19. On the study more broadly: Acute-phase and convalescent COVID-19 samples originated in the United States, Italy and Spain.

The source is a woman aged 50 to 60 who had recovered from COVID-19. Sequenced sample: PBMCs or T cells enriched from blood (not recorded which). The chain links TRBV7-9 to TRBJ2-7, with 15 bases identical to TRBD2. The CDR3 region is CASSPSRTSGGASYEQYF. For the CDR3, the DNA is TGTGCCAGCAGCCCTTCTAGGACTAGCGGGGGGGCCTCCTACGAGCAGTACTTC.